The rows below give T cell receptor beta chains drawn from one sample of a study of patients and donors after allogeneic stem cell transplantation. TCRdb reprocessed the RT-PCR reads via MiXCR and lists one record per CDR3 protein. The sample carries approximately 99,000 distinct CDR3 sequences, approximately 40% recorded once. The sample taken for sequencing was blood, either unsorted or a sorted T cell fraction (not recorded which). These TCRs come from a human donor who was either an allogeneic HSCT recipient or a stem cell or donor lymphocyte infusion donor (not recorded which). It is not recorded whose cells these are; they may come from a transplant donor. The CDR3 runs from the conserved cysteine through the conserved F or W. The order of the fields is clone size, CDR3 length, D gene, J gene, V gene, CDR3 protein, CDR3 DNA. D genes are given only for firm matches. Part of the rows lack a size; the others show once, few, many or a class for expanded clones.

-	11	-	TRBJ1-1	TRBV20-1	CSAKVNTEAFF	TGCAGTGCTAAGGTGAACACTGAAGCTTTCTTT
few	11	-	TRBJ1-1	TRBV6-2/TRBV6-3	CASSGRTEAFF	TGTGCCAGCAGCGGTCGCACTGAAGCTTTCTTT
-	15	-	TRBJ2-7	TRBV3-1	CASSRGPRKSYEQYF	TGTGCCAGCAGCCGAGGACCGAGGAAATCCTACGAGCAGTACTTC
-	15	TRBD2	TRBJ2-1	TRBV7-9	CASSLVTGGDNEQFF	TGTGCCAGCAGCTTAGTGACGGGAGGTGACAATGAGCAGTTCTTC
-	12	TRBD1	TRBJ2-7	TRBV5-1	CASRGQYYEQYF	TGCGCCAGCAGGGGACAGTATTACGAGCAGTACTTC
-	15	-	TRBJ2-3	TRBV4-2	CASSQDLRYTDTQYF	TGTGCCAGCAGCCAAGATCTTAGGTACACAGATACGCAGTATTTT
-	12	-	TRBJ1-1	TRBV6-5	CATGEGYTEAFF	TGTGCCACGGGAGAGGGATACACTGAAGCTTTCTTT
-	17	TRBD1	TRBJ1-6	TRBV5-1	CASSSGQARDWNSPLHF	TGCGCCAGCAGCTCAGGACAGGCGCGCGATTGGAATTCACCCCTCCACTTT
-	15	-	TRBJ2-3	TRBV24-1	CATSDSSDRTDTQYF	TGTGCCACCAGTGATTCCTCGGACCGCACAGATACGCAGTATTTT
-	12	-	TRBJ2-7	TRBV19	CASGTGPYEQYF	TGTGCCAGCGGGACGGGGCCCTACGAGCAGTACTTC
-	15	-	TRBJ1-1	TRBV15	CATSRDGQTNTEAFF	TGTGCCACCAGCAGAGATGGACAGACGAACACTGAAGCTTTCTTT
-	16	-	TRBJ2-2	TRBV7-2	CASSLAPASATGELFF	TGTGCCAGCAGCTTAGCGCCCGCATCTGCCACCGGGGAGCTGTTTTTT
few	13	-	TRBJ1-4	TRBV4-3	CASSQERFEKLFF	TGCGCCAGCAGCCAAGAACGGTTTGAAAAACTGTTTTTT
few	16	TRBD2	TRBJ2-1	TRBV7-9	CASTSWASGQWDEQFF	TGTGCCAGCACCTCTTGGGCTAGCGGACAATGGGATGAGCAGTTCTTC
few	13	-	TRBJ2-1	TRBV28	CASRTPTIDEQFF	TGTGCCAGCAGGACCCCGACAATTGATGAGCAGTTCTTC
-	15	TRBD1	TRBJ1-1	TRBV7-9	CASSFRDRGNTEAFF	TGTGCCAGCAGCTTCCGGGACAGGGGGAACACTGAAGCTTTCTTT
-	13	-	TRBJ2-1	TRBV2	CASSESWGNEQFF	TGTGCCAGCAGTGAAAGCTGGGGTAATGAGCAGTTCTTC
-	14	-	TRBJ1-2	TRBV3-1	CASSQRGRNYGYTF	TGTGCCAGCAGCCAAAGGGGGAGGAACTATGGCTACACCTTC
few	11	-	TRBJ2-7	TRBV2	CASSPFYEQYF	TGTGCCAGCAGCCCCTTCTACGAGCAGTACTTC
-	15	-	TRBJ1-2	TRBV24-1	CATSDSLRGVSGYTF	TGTGCCACCAGTGATTCGTTGAGGGGGGTGAGTGGCTACACCTTC
many	15	-	TRBJ1-1	TRBV6-5	CASSYSFMGNTEAFF	TGTGCCAGCAGTTACTCGTTCATGGGGAACACTGAAGCTTTCTTT
-	15	TRBD1	TRBJ1-5	TRBV2	CASTLGGTGSQPQHF	TGTGCCAGCACCCTAGGGGGGACAGGGAGTCAGCCCCAGCATTTT